A selection of T cell receptor beta chains follows, all from one sample in a study of T cells in Graves' hyperthyroidism and ophthalmopathy. TCRdb itself ran the multiplex PCR reads through MiXCR, one entry per CDR3 protein. The repertoire holds roughly 750,000 distinct CDR3 sequences, with 15% to 20% as singletons. Material for sequencing was blood. Receptors originate from a man aged 18 to 30 with Graves' hyperthyroidism. CDR3s include the opening cysteine and the closing phenylalanine or tryptophan. The D gene is left open where the match is weak. Rows may omit the clone size; those that give it use once, few, many or a size class.

j_gene	d_gene	v_gene	abundance	CDR3nt	CDR3aa
TRBJ2-5	TRBD2	TRBV20-1	.	TGCAGTGCTACTAAGCCGACTAGCTCGGAGACCCAGTACTTC	CSATKPTSSETQYF
TRBJ2-5	TRBD1	TRBV24-1	.	TGTGCCACCAGTGTCCATCTGGGACAGGGGGACCGAGAGACCCAGTACTTC	CATSVHLGQGDRETQYF
TRBJ2-3	TRBD1	TRBV7-9	.	TGTGCCAGCAGCTCCGGACAGGGGAGGGAAGATACGCAGTATTTT	CASSSGQGREDTQYF
TRBJ2-1	TRBD2	TRBV11-2	many	TGTGCCAGCAGTCTGGGACTAGCGGGAGGGCCGGGTAATGAGCAGTTCTTC	CASSLGLAGGPGNEQFF
TRBJ2-1	TRBD2	TRBV6-1	few	TGTGCCAGCACTCAATTGGGGAGGGGTAATGAGCAGTTCTTC	CASTQLGRGNEQFF
TRBJ2-7	.	TRBV20-1	many	TGCAGTGCTATGAGTAGGGCCTACGAGCAGTACTTC	CSAMSRAYEQYF
TRBJ1-4	.	TRBV12-3/TRBV12-4	many	TGTGCCAGCAAGGCCGATCCGCCGGGAAAACTGTTTTTT	CASKADPPGKLFF
TRBJ1-1	.	TRBV10-3	many	TGTGCCATCAGTGACGGCGCTTTGAACACTGAAGCTTTCTTT	CAISDGALNTEAFF
TRBJ2-7	.	TRBV3-1	many	TGTGCCAGCAGCCGCAAAACGGGGCTTGGCGAGCAGTACTTC	CASSRKTGLGEQYF
TRBJ2-1	TRBD2	TRBV30	few	TGTGCCTGGAGTGGTAGCGGGGATGAGCAGTTCTTC	CAWSGSGDEQFF
TRBJ2-1	.	TRBV29-1	many	TGCAGCGTTTTCACAGCTTCCTACAATGAGCAGTTCTTC	CSVFTASYNEQFF
TRBJ1-5	.	TRBV12-5	.	TGTGCTAGTGCCGGTTCTGGCAATCAGCCCCAGCATTTT	CASAGSGNQPQHF
TRBJ1-3	.	TRBV20-1	few	TGCGGCGCAGGGGAGGCCTCTGGAAACACCATATATTTT	CGAGEASGNTIYF
TRBJ2-2	.	TRBV6-1	.	TGTGCCAGCAGTGAAGCAACGTGGGGGAGACGGCCCGGGGAGCTGTTTTTT	CASSEATWGRRPGELFF
TRBJ1-1	.	TRBV3-1	.	TGTGCCAGCAGCCGGTTAGGGATCAACACTGAAGCTTTCTTT	CASSRLGINTEAFF
TRBJ2-1	.	TRBV14	few	TGTGCCAGCAGCCAAGATATTAATAGCCTTCATGAGCAGTTCTTC	CASSQDINSLHEQFF
TRBJ1-1	.	TRBV28	many	TGTGCCAGCAGTGGACCGATGAACACTGAAGCTTTCTTT	CASSGPMNTEAFF
TRBJ1-2	.	TRBV19	.	TGTGCCAGTAGTATTAACCGGGGGAACTATGGCTACACCTTC	CASSINRGNYGYTF
TRBJ2-5	.	TRBV11-2	many	TGTGCCAGCGAGACCCCTAGTGCCACGGAGACCCAGTACTTC	CASETPSATETQYF
TRBJ1-6	TRBD1	TRBV12-3/TRBV12-4	many	TGTGCCAGCAGTCCAGGGACAGGGTTCCTCCACTTT	CASSPGTGFLHF
TRBJ1-1	TRBD1	TRBV12-3/TRBV12-4	many	TGTGCCAGCAGTTTCGGACAGGGGGCTAGCATGAACACTGAAGCTTTCTTT	CASSFGQGASMNTEAFF
TRBJ2-5	.	TRBV11-1	many	TGTGCCAGCAGCCTACGGAGGAGGGGGGAGACCCAGTACTTC	CASSLRRRGETQYF
TRBJ2-2	.	TRBV12-3/TRBV12-4	few	TGTGCCAGCAGATTTGACTATACCAACACCGGGGAGCTGTTTTTT	CASRFDYTNTGELFF
TRBJ1-2	.	TRBV18	many	TGTGCCAGCTCACCAGAGGCAAACGGGAACTATGGCTACACCTTC	CASSPEANGNYGYTF
TRBJ1-1	.	TRBV19	once	TGTGCCAGTACCGAAGATATGGGTCCCACTGAAGCTTTCTTT	CASTEDMGPTEAFF
TRBJ2-7	TRBD1	TRBV20-1	.	TGCAGTGCTAGTCAGGGGGACATTTCCTACGAGCAGTACTTC	CSASQGDISYEQYF
TRBJ2-7	TRBD2	TRBV5-6	few	TGTGCCAGCAGCTTGGGGAGGCGGGGGAAGGAGCAGTACTTC	CASSLGRRGKEQYF
TRBJ1-5	.	TRBV27	many	TGTGCCAGCAGTCCCCGGGATTATAGCAATCAGCCCCAGCATTTT	CASSPRDYSNQPQHF
TRBJ2-7	TRBD2	TRBV7-2	many	TGTGCCAGCAGCCTGGGACTAGCGGACCTCTACGAGCAGTACTTC	CASSLGLADLYEQYF
TRBJ2-7	.	TRBV20-1	many	TGCAGTGCGCGAGGTCCTCCGACCTACGAGCAGTACTTC	CSARGPPTYEQYF
TRBJ2-2	.	TRBV14	.	TGTGCCAGCAGCCTTCGCAGGGTGGACACCGGGGAGCTGTTTTTT	CASSLRRVDTGELFF
TRBJ2-1	TRBD2	TRBV14	many	TGTGCCAGCAGCCAAGGAACAGCGGGAGCTCATGAGCAGTTCTTC	CASSQGTAGAHEQFF
TRBJ2-5	TRBD2	TRBV7-2	few	TGTGCCAGCAGCTTAGCGGAGATAGCGGGAGGGCATGATCCGTACTTC	CASSLAEIAGGHDPYF
TRBJ2-7	TRBD2	TRBV20-1	few	TGCAGTGCCAGAGGAGAGCTAGCGGACTCCTACGAGCAGTACTTC	CSARGELADSYEQYF
TRBJ1-1	.	TRBV27	.	TGTGCCAGCAGTTGGGGGGCAGGGCGAATGAACACTGAAGCTTTCTTT	CASSWGAGRMNTEAFF
TRBJ2-3	TRBD2	TRBV27	.	TGTGCCAGCAGTTTAGTCATGGGTTGGCGGGAGGGGAGCACAGATACGCAGTATTTT	CASSLVMGWREGSTDTQYF
TRBJ1-4	.	TRBV2	.	TGTGCCAGCCGTCGTAGCCCTAATGAAAAACTGTTTTTT	CASRRSPNEKLFF
TRBJ1-1	.	TRBV20-1	.	TGCAGTGCACCCGGGACGGGGAAGAACACTGAAGCTTTCTTT	CSAPGTGKNTEAFF
TRBJ2-3	.	TRBV12-3/TRBV12-4	.	TGTGCCAGCACCCGAAGAACTCTCCGCACAGATACGCAGTATTTT	CASTRRTLRTDTQYF
TRBJ2-7	TRBD2	TRBV29-1	few	TGCAGCGTCCGGACTAGTACACACGAGCAGTACTTC	CSVRTSTHEQYF
TRBJ2-7	TRBD2	TRBV12-3/TRBV12-4	few	TGTGCCAGCAGACCGGGACTAGCGGGAGGGTTCGAGCAGTACTTC	CASRPGLAGGFEQYF
TRBJ2-3	.	TRBV9	.	TGTGCCAGCAGCGTAGGTGGTGCTAGCACAGATACGCAGTATTTT	CASSVGGASTDTQYF
TRBJ1-1	.	TRBV19	few	TGTGCCAGTAGTATTTCCCGTTCGCGTCGACCGAACACTGAAGCTTTCTTT	CASSISRSRRPNTEAFF
TRBJ2-7	.	TRBV28	.	TGTGCCAGCAGCCCCCCGCCCGGTGATCTCGAGCAGTACTTC	CASSPPPGDLEQYF
TRBJ2-3	.	TRBV27	few	TGTGCCAGCAGCTTAATAAACCAGGAAGATACGCAGTATTTT	CASSLINQEDTQYF
TRBJ2-7	TRBD1	TRBV19	few	TGTGCCAGTAGTATTGGACAGGGTTCCCACGAGCAGTACTTC	CASSIGQGSHEQYF
TRBJ1-2	.	TRBV28	many	TGTGCCAGCAGCCCAGCGTTCGCTAACTATGGCTACACCTTC	CASSPAFANYGYTF
TRBJ2-2	TRBD1	TRBV6-2/TRBV6-3	.	TGTGCCAGCAGTTACGAAATCACCGGGACAGGGGACACCGGGGAGCTGTTTTTT	CASSYEITGTGDTGELFF
TRBJ2-2	.	TRBV5-4	few	TGTGCCAGCAGCTGGGACGGCCAAACCGGGGAGCTGTTTTTT	CASSWDGQTGELFF
TRBJ2-6	.	TRBV6-4	.	TGTGCCAGCAGGGGACTTATCCACTCTGGGGCCAACGTCCTGACTTTC	CASRGLIHSGANVLTF
TRBJ2-7	TRBD1	TRBV19	.	TGTGCCAGTATCTCGGGACAGGAGGGCGAGCAGTACTTC	CASISGQEGEQYF
TRBJ2-7	TRBD2	TRBV20-1	few	TGCAGTGCTAGCATATTACCGGGACTAGCGGATTCCTACGAGCAGTACTTC	CSASILPGLADSYEQYF
TRBJ2-7	.	TRBV18	.	TGTGCCAGCTCTCAAAGCGAGGGGAACTCCTACGAGCAGTACTTC	CASSQSEGNSYEQYF
TRBJ1-5	TRBD1	TRBV28	many	TGTGCCAGCAGGCTACAGGGGGCCGCTTGGGGCAATCAGCCCCAGCATTTT	CASRLQGAAWGNQPQHF
TRBJ2-3	TRBD1	TRBV7-9	few	TGTGTCAGCAGCTCCGCACCGGGACAGAAAGACTCTAGCACAGATACGCAGTATTTT	CVSSSAPGQKDSSTDTQYF
TRBJ2-7	TRBD2	TRBV2	many	TGTGCCAGCAGTGTTGGAGCGGGAGGCCCCTACGAGCAGTACTTC	CASSVGAGGPYEQYF
TRBJ2-2	TRBD1	TRBV30	many	TGTGCCTGGAGTCATCGGGACAGGGTTACCGGGGAGCTGTTTTTT	CAWSHRDRVTGELFF